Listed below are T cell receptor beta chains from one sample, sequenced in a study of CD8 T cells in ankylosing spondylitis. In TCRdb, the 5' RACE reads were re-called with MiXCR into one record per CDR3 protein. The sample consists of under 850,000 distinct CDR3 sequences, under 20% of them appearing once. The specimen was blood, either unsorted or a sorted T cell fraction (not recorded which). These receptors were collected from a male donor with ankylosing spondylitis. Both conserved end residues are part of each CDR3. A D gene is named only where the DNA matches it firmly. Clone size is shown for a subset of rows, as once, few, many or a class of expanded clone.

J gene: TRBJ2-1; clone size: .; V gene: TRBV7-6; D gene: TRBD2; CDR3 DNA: TGTGCCAGCAGCTTAGTTCTGGGGGTAGCGGGAGAACGATTTACCTACAATGAGCAGTTCTTC; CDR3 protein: CASSLVLGVAGERFTYNEQFF
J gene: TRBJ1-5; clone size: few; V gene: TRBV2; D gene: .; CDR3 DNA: TGTGCCAGCAGTGAACTGCAGGGCAATCAGCCCCAGCATTTT; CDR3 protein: CASSELQGNQPQHF
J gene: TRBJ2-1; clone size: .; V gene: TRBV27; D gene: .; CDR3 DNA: TGTGCCAGCAGTTTATCAGGGGCAGCCCGGTACGGTGAGCAGTTCTTC; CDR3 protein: CASSLSGAARYGEQFF
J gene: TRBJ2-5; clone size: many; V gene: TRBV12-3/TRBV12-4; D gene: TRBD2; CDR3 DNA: TGTGCCAGCAGGTCGGGAGGGGCGTGGGAGACCCAGTACTTC; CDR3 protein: CASRSGGAWETQYF
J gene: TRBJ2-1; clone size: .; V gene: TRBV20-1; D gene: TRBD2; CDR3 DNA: TGCAGTGCCAAGCCCGGGACTAGCGGGATTTACAATGAGCAGTTCTTC; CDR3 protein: CSAKPGTSGIYNEQFF
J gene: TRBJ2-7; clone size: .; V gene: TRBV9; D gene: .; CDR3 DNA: TGTGCCAGCAGCGTAGGGGACTCGCTTTCTCACGAGCAGTACTTC; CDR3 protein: CASSVGDSLSHEQYF
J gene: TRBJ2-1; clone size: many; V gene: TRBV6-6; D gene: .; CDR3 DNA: TGTGCCAGCAGTTACGGTAATGAGCAGTTCTTC; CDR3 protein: CASSYGNEQFF
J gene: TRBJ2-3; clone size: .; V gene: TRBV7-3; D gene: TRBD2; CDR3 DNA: TGTGCCAGCACCCAGTACACAAATAAGACGGGGGGGACCGCAGATACGCAGTATTTT; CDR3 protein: CASTQYTNKTGGTADTQYF
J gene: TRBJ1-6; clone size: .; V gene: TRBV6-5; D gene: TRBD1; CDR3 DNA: TGTGCCAGCAGTTGGGGGACAGATAATTCACCCCTCCACTTT; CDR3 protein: CASSWGTDNSPLHF
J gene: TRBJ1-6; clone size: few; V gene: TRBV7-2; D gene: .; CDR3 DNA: TGTGCCAGCAGCTTAGAGGGGGGCGGTTCACCCCTCCACTTT; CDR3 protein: CASSLEGGGSPLHF
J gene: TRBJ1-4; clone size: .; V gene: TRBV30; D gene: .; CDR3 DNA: TGTGCCTGGAGTGTAAAGGGTGAAAAACTGTTTTTT; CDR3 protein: CAWSVKGEKLFF
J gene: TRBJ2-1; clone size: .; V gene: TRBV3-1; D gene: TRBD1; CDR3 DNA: TGTGCCAGCAGCGACGGACAGGGGCGACGGCAGTTCTTC; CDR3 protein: CASSDGQGRRQFF
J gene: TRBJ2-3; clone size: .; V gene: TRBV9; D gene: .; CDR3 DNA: TGTGCCAGCAGCGTAGGGGTAACCATCGGGACCGGCACAGATACGCAGTATTTT; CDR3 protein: CASSVGVTIGTGTDTQYF
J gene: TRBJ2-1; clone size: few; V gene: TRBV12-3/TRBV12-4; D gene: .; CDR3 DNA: TGTGCCAGCAGTCCCCAGGGGAGTGATGAGCAGTTCTTC; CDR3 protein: CASSPQGSDEQFF
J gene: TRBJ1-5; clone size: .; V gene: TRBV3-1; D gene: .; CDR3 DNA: TGTGCCAGCAGCCAAGATCCCGTCTCCCAGCAGCCCCAGCATTTT; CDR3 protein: CASSQDPVSQQPQHF
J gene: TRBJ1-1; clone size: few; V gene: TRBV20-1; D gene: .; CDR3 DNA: TGCAGTGCCCTTACCGGGACAATGGGCACTGAAGCTTTCTTT; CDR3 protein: CSALTGTMGTEAFF
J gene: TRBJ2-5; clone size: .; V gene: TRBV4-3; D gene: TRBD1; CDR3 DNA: TGCGCCAGCAGCCAAGATGGACAGGGCAAGGGGGTGACCCAGTACTTC; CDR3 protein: CASSQDGQGKGVTQYF
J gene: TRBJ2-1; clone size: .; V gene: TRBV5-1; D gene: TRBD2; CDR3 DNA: TGCGCCAGCAGGGGGGGGGACAATGAGCAGTTCTTC; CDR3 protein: CASRGGDNEQFF
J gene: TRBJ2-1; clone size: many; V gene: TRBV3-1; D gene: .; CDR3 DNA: TGTGCCAGCAGCCAAGTCCGAAGCAGGGCTAGCTACTACAATGAGCAGTTCTTC; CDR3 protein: CASSQVRSRASYYNEQFF
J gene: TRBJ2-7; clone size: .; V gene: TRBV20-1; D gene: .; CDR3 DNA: TGCAGTGCTAGAGATGAGGGGGGCCCCTACGAGCAGTACTTC; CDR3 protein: CSARDEGGPYEQYF
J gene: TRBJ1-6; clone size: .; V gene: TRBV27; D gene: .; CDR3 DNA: TGTGCCAGCAGTACCAAGGTATTCACAACGAATTCACCCCTCCACTTT; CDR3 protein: CASSTKVFTTNSPLHF
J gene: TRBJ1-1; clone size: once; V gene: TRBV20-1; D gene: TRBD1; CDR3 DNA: TGCAGTGCTACCCCGCGCGGGACAGGTTCTTTCTTT; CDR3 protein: CSATPRGTGSFF
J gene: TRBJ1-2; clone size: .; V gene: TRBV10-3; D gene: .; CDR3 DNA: TGTGCCATCAGTGAGGGACGGAAAGCTAACTATGGCTACACCTTC; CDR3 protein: CAISEGRKANYGYTF
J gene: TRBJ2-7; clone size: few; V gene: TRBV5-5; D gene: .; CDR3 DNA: TGTGCCAGCAGCTTTTTTATGGGCCCCGGTTACGAGCAGTACTTC; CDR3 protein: CASSFFMGPGYEQYF
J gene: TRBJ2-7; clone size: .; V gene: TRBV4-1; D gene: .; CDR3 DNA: TGCGCCAGCAGCCAAGGCGCCGGGCCCCGTCTTAGGCAGTACTTC; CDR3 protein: CASSQGAGPRLRQYF